One sample yielded the 29 T cell receptor beta chains listed below, sequenced in a study of blood T cell repertoires in COVID-19. Only in-frame clones appear in the TCRdb table, and some are missing; sequencing was by immunoSEQ multiplex PCR. The table records 20,000 to 30,000 clones, approximately 86% of them present only once. The sequencing input was peripheral blood. The source is a human donor in a cohort sampled during active COVID-19.

This chain connects TRBV27 to TRBJ1-1; 8 bases map to TRBD1. The CDR3 is made up of 16 amino acids. CDR1 and CDR2 (germline): MNHEY, SMNVEV (reference sequence). With 5 bases clipped from V and 0 bases from J, the junction kept 8 bases outside the gene matches. The CDR3 here is CASSDRGPPMNTEAFF. The CDR3 coding sequence is TGTGCCAGCAGTGACAGGGGCCCCCCGATGAACACTGAAGCTTTCTTT.

The V gene is TRBV24-1, the J gene TRBJ2-7; tentative D call: TRBD1 (5 bases). Trimming stripped 9 bases from V and 4 bases from J, with 15 bases between. Germline V gene lookup returns CDR1 KGHDR and CDR2 SFDVKD. CDR3 length: 13 amino acids. The CDR3 is CATPDSPAYEQYF. CDR3 DNA: TGTGCCACCCCCGACAGCCCAGCGTACGAGCAGTACTTC.

The V and J genes are TRBV30 and TRBJ2-2; TRBD2 matches 8 bases. V lost 4 bases, J lost 5 bases, and 15 bases stayed unmatched. CDR1 and CDR2 from the germline V gene are GTSNPN and SVGIG (reference sequence). This CDR3 contains 17 residues. The CDR3 bases are TGTGCCTGGATCGTTTTTAGCGGGGATACGGGTACCGGGGAGCTGTTTTTT. Translated, it gives CAWIVFSGDTGTGELFF.

The J gene is TRBJ2-1, the V gene TRBV29-1, with a possible D match to TRBD1 (6 bases). The germline gives CDR1 SQVTM, CDR2 ANQGSEA. V lost 6 bases, J lost 9 bases, and 15 bases lay in between. The CDR3 is 12 residues long. The CDR3, as DNA: TGCAGCGTGGAACTACAGGGTACTGAGCAGTTCTTC. Its translation: CSVELQGTEQFF.

This clone qualifies as medium-sized. V and J are TRBV25-1 and TRBJ2-1, with D uncertain. CDR3 length equals 12 residues. Germline CDR1 reads MGHDK; CDR2 reads SYGVNS. Trimming took 5 bases from V and 6 from J, leaving 8 bases between them. The CDR3 spells CASSISGNEQFF. The DNA of the CDR3 is TGTGCCAGCAGTATTTCGGGCAATGAGCAGTTCTTC.

This chain joins TRBV6-2 or TRBV6-3 and TRBJ2-2; 9 bases fit TRBD1. Germline CDR1 reads MNHEY; CDR2 reads SVGEGT. The J segment lost 8 bases and the V segment lost 6 bases, leaving 16 bases of the junction unmatched. The CDR3 loop spans 17 amino acids. CDR3 region: CASSVNRGLRNEGELFF. CDR3 sequence (DNA): TGTGCCAGCAGCGTAAACAGGGGGCTCAGGAACGAGGGGGAGCTGTTTTTT.

This clone was counted between two and nine times. This chain links TRBV18 with TRBJ1-5, with D maybe TRBD1 (5 bases). The CDR3 spans 13 residues. Deletions cut 4 bases from V and 6 bases from J, with 10 bases between. Germline CDR1 reads KGHSH; CDR2 reads LQKENI. DNA of the CDR3: TGTGCCAGCTCACGACAGCAAAGTCAGCCCCAGCATTTT. It specifies CASSRQQSQPQHF.

The chain links TRBV7-8 to TRBJ1-5; TRBD1 aligns across 7 bases. CDR3 size: 13 residues. The ends lost 5 bases at V and 2 bases at J; junction bases unmatched: 0. CDR1 and CDR2 from the germline V gene are SGHVS and FQNEAQ. CDR3 sequence: CASSDRGNQPQHF. The CDR3 DNA is TGTGCCAGCAGCGACAGGGGCAATCAGCCCCAGCATTTT.

CDR3 bases: TGTGCCACCAGTGACACCGGGACAACCGGATACAATGAGCAGTTCTTC. Encoded protein: CATSDTGTTGYNEQFF. The genes are TRBV24-1 and TRBJ2-1; TRBD1 is a possible D gene (6 bases). V was trimmed by 4 bases and J by 4 bases, leaving 16 bases between them. CDR1 KGHDR and CDR2 SFDVKD come from the germline V gene. This CDR3 contains 16 residues.

CDR3 region: CATSPPGDPGETQYF. The DNA of the CDR3 is TGTGCCACCAGTCCCCCGGGTGACCCTGGTGAGACCCAGTACTTC. This chain connects TRBV24-1 to TRBJ2-5; unclear D gene. CDR1 KGHDR and CDR2 SFDVKD come from the germline V gene. The CDR3 contains 15 residues. Trimming took 6 bases from V and 5 from J, leaving 18 bases between them.

This clone was observed once. V and J are TRBV24-1 and TRBJ1-1; no clear D. V was pared by 4 bases and J by 0 bases, with 14 bases between. The CDR3 consists of 16 residues. CDR1 is KGHDR and CDR2 is SFDVKD in the germline V gene. CDR3 coding DNA: TGTGCCACCAGTGACTCAGGAAGAATGATGAACACTGAAGCTTTCTTT. Protein sequence: CATSDSGRMMNTEAFF.

The chain links TRBV7-8 to TRBJ1-5; 7 nucleotides agree with TRBD1. Germline trimming cut 1 base from V and 7 bases from J; bases unmatched to any gene: 4. CDR1 is SGHVS and CDR2 is FQNEAQ in the germline V gene. There are 14 residues in the CDR3. CDR3 sequence: CASSLGQGDQPQHF. CDR3 in DNA: TGTGCCAGCAGCTTAGGACAGGGCGACCAGCCCCAGCATTTT.

V is TRBV6-5 and J is TRBJ1-1, with D perhaps TRBD1 (6 bases). Trimming took off 6 bases at V and 0 bases at J, with 11 bases between the two ends. CDR3 size: 14 residues. Per germline, CDR1 MNHEY and CDR2 SVGAGI. Here the CDR3 reads CASRITGLNTEAFF. CDR3 DNA: TGTGCCAGCAGGATAACAGGGCTGAACACTGAAGCTTTCTTT.

The CDR3 region has the DNA TGTGCCAGCAGTTTTACCGCCCTAGTCTATGGCTACACCTTC. Encoded protein: CASSFTALVYGYTF. V is TRBV28 and J is TRBJ1-2, with D unresolved. The V end was cut by 3 bases, the J end by 4 bases, with 12 bases between. Germline CDR1 and CDR2: MDHEN and SYDVKM. The CDR3 loop spans 14 amino acids.

The rearrangement links TRBV28 to TRBJ2-2; D possibly corresponds to TRBD1 (5 bases). The CDR3 totals 13 residues. V gave up 5 bases and J gave up 1 base, with 5 bases separating them. The germline CDR1 and CDR2 sequences are MDHEN and SYDVKM. CDR3: CASSGQNTGELFF. Written as DNA, the CDR3 is TGTGCCAGCAGTGGACAGAACACCGGGGAGCTGTTTTTT.

J is TRBJ1-3 and V is TRBV3-1 (or the pseudogene TRBV3-2), with TRBD1 matching over 7 bases. The CDR3 sequence is 18 residues long. Trimming took 0 bases from V and 0 from J; bases not matched to a gene: 8. Germline V lookup: CDR1 LGHDT, CDR2 YNNKEL (reference sequence). CDR3 amino acids: CASSQDPGQFSSGNTIYF. CDR3 in DNA: TGTGCCAGCAGCCAAGATCCGGGACAGTTTAGCTCTGGAAACACCATATATTTT.

This rearrangement joins TRBV19 to TRBJ2-1; 8 nucleotides align to TRBD2. CDR3 length: 13 residues. From germline, CDR1 is LNHDA and CDR2 SQIVND (reference sequence). Germline trimming cut 6 bases from V and 9 bases from J; bases unmatched to any gene: 7. The chain's CDR3 is CASSGSGIGEQFF. CDR3 coding DNA: TGTGCCAGTAGCGGTAGCGGGATTGGTGAGCAGTTCTTC.

The sample holds a few counts of this clone. The chain employs TRBV30 and TRBJ1-5, with a tentative D call TRBD1 (6 bases). Germline values: CDR1 GTSNPN, CDR2 SVGIG (reference sequence). Deletions cut 2 bases from V and 2 bases from J, with 13 bases between. The CDR3 spans 15 residues. This chain's CDR3 is CAWSLGWTGNQPQHF. CDR3 nucleotide sequence: TGTGCCTGGAGTCTCGGTTGGACAGGCAATCAGCCCCAGCATTTT.

The gene calls are TRBV6-6 and TRBJ2-7; TRBD1 matches 7 bases. The V gene end was trimmed by 8 bases and the J gene end by 7 bases; junction bases not matched to a gene: 11. This CDR3 spans 13 amino acids. Germline V CDR1 and CDR2: MNHNY, SVGAGI (reference sequence). The CDR3 loop is CASRTGETGEQYF. The CDR3 DNA sequence: TGTGCCAGCCGTACAGGGGAGACGGGGGAGCAGTACTTC.

The genes are TRBV5-6 and TRBJ1-6, with 9 nucleotides matching TRBD1. This CDR3 region has 17 residues. V lost 2 bases and J lost 5; bases outside the gene matches: 8. The V gene's germline CDR1 is SGHDT and CDR2 YYEEEE. This CDR3 is CASSFGTGLKDNSPLHF. The CDR3 DNA is TGTGCCAGCAGCTTCGGGACAGGGTTAAAAGATAATTCACCCCTCCACTTT.

The chain is built from TRBV7-2 and TRBJ2-7; 11 bases line up with TRBD2. Germline assignment: CDR1 SGHTA and CDR2 FQGNSA. After removal of 3 bases from V and 4 bases from J, the junction contained 2 bases not matched to a gene. The CDR3 totals 14 residues. Here the CDR3 reads CASSFSGGAYEQYF. CDR3 nucleotides: TGTGCCAGCAGCTTTAGCGGGGGGGCTTACGAGCAGTACTTC.

The V and J genes are TRBV6-4 and TRBJ2-1; 9 bases are a match to TRBD2. CDR1 and CDR2 from the germline V gene are MRHNA and SNTAGT. The V and J ends lost 5 bases and 9 bases, in that order; junction bases with no gene match: 11. The CDR3 runs to 15 residues. CDR3 sequence (DNA): TGTGCCAGCAGTCCGACCGGGACTAGCCTGGGTGAGCAGTTCTTC. Translation gives CASSPTGTSLGEQFF.

V and J are TRBV2 and TRBJ2-7; D perhaps matches TRBD1 (5 bases). Trimming took off 7 bases at V and 2 bases at J, with 15 bases between the two ends. The germline V gene has CDR1 SNHLY and CDR2 FYNNEI. The CDR3 contains 14 residues. CDR3 nucleotides: TGTGCCAGCACCCCCCCGACAGAGACCTACGAGCAGTACTTC. Its translation: CASTPPTETYEQYF.

This sequence joins TRBV15 and TRBJ2-6, with D possibly matching TRBD1 (5 bases). Germline assignment: CDR1 LNHNV and CDR2 YYDKDF (reference sequence). CDR3 length: 17 amino acids. V lost 1 base, J lost 6 bases, and 16 bases lay in between. CDR3 nucleotide sequence: TGTGCCACCAGCAGAGTCCGAGACAGAATAGCGGCCAACGTCCTGACTTTC. Its translation is CATSRVRDRIAANVLTF.

The V gene is TRBV5-1, the J gene TRBJ2-1, with 8 bases identical to TRBD1. This CDR3 region has 16 residues. CDR1 is SGHRS, CDR2 YFSETQ, per germline. V dropped 5 bases and J dropped 8; count of bases not matched to a gene: 15. CDR3 region: CASSRSGQGSLDEQFF. Written as DNA, the CDR3 is TGCGCCAGCAGTCGCTCAGGACAGGGTTCATTAGATGAGCAGTTCTTC.

This clone was found a few times. The rearrangement joins TRBV7-9 to TRBJ1-6; 8 bases map to TRBD1. J gave up 3 bases and V 1 base, and 2 bases lay outside the gene matches. Looked up from germline, CDR1 is SEHNR and CDR2 is FQNEAQ (reference sequence). The CDR3 runs to 16 residues. The CDR3 protein is CASSLGQGFYNSPLHF. The CDR3 DNA is TGTGCCAGCAGCTTAGGACAGGGGTTCTATAATTCACCCCTCCACTTT.

This chain joins TRBV7-2 and TRBJ2-5, with D possibly being TRBD2 (6 bases). CDR1 is SGHTA, CDR2 FQGNSA, per germline. This CDR3 has 14 residues. The V and J ends lost 0 bases and 5 bases respectively, with 10 bases between them. The DNA for the CDR3 is TGTGCCAGCAGCTTAGCGGGGACTTGGGAGACCCAGTACTTC. Translating it yields CASSLAGTWETQYF.

The chain carries TRBV27 and TRBJ2-7; D perhaps matches TRBD1 (6 bases). CDR3 length: 13 amino acids. Trimming removed 2 bases at V and 7 bases at J, with 12 bases between. Germline CDR1 is MNHEY and CDR2 is SMNVEV (reference sequence). In DNA, the CDR3 is TGTGCCAGCAGTTTACAGGGACAAGGGGAGCAGTACTTC. This gives the protein CASSLQGQGEQYF.

The chain joins TRBV18 to TRBJ2-1; 8 bases match TRBD2. This CDR3 contains 15 residues. V shed 4 bases, J shed 7 bases, and the junction held 9 bases outside the gene matches. CDR1 KGHSH and CDR2 LQKENI come from the germline V gene. CDR3 sequence reads: CASSQREIITNEQFF. The CDR3 DNA follows: TGTGCCAGCTCACAGCGGGAGATTATAACGAATGAGCAGTTCTTC.